The present entry profiles one T cell receptor beta chain with its context. TCRdb keeps only in-frame clones here, not all; method: immunoSEQ multiplex PCR. Here the sample spans some 2,500,000 clones, roughly 93% being singletons. The data are from a study of shared clonotypes between healthy human individuals. Germline values: CDR1 KGHSH, CDR2 LQKENI. With 3 bases removed from V and 7 bases from J, the gap between germline ends came to 18 bases. The CDR3 length is 15 residues. The genes are TRBV18 and TRBJ2-5; D possibly corresponds to TRBD2 (6 bases). The sequence was obtained from a man between 18 and 29 years old in good health. Some clones in this sample may be carry-over from other donors' samples. Sequenced: naive CD4+ T cells from PBMCs. The sample's subset: CD45RA+ positively selected. The CDR3 coding sequence is TGTGCCAGCTCACCCTCCCCGGGAGACATTGTGACCCAGTACTTC. Translating it yields CASSPSPGDIVTQYF.